A single sample is the source of the 2 T cell receptor beta chains below, sequenced in a study of blood T cell repertoires in COVID-19. The data were produced by immunoSEQ multiplex PCR, yet TCRdb's version contains in-frame clones alone and is incomplete. The data show 170,000 or so clones, roughly 75% seen once. The sequenced sample was peripheral blood. Source of these receptors: a man in his sixties or seventies with active or convalescent COVID-19.

The chain is built from TRBV3-1 (or the pseudogene TRBV3-2) and TRBJ2-2, with TRBD2 identical over 13 bases. The V gene's germline CDR1 is LGHDT and CDR2 YNNKEL (reference sequence). V trimming: 4 bases; J trimming: 2 bases; junction bases outside the gene matches: 4. This CDR3 spans 17 amino acids. CDR3 nucleotide sequence: TGTGCCAGCAGCCCGGGACTAGCGGGGTATAACACCGGGGAGCTGTTTTTT. Translated, it gives CASSPGLAGYNTGELFF.

This chain joins TRBV7-2 and TRBJ1-1, with D perhaps matching TRBD1 (5 bases). CDR1 and CDR2 from the germline V gene are SGHTA and FQGNSA. The CDR3 is made up of 14 amino acids. Trimming pared 3 bases from V and 3 bases from J, leaving 11 bases between. CDR3: CASSFDSGYTEAFF. The DNA of the CDR3 is TGTGCCAGCAGCTTTGACAGTGGGTACACTGAAGCTTTCTTT.